This T cell receptor (beta chain) is drawn from a study of T-cell memory formation after mild COVID-19 (dated by TCRdb to the early 2020s). Regarding the complete study: Most TCR sequence clusters were specific to one of the two donors. T-cell clones expanding and contracting after mild COVID-19 in a couple of donors were tracked by longitudinal TCRalpha and TCRbeta repertoire sequencing. Two young, previously healthy adult volunteers, one female and one male, were included in the cohort. What the authors observed across the whole study: Clones contracting from day 15 to 85 had balanced CD4/CD8 phenotypes, while a second wave expanding from day 15 to 37 was biased towards CD4+. Whether the second-wave clones peaking on day 37 were SARS-CoV-2 specific was not confirmed. The detection of some responding clones in pre-infection memory suggests that pre-existing cross-reactive memory T cells joined the SARS-CoV-2 response. The study covered only a couple of mild cases, and larger cohorts including severe cases with pre-infection samples were considered necessary. Contracting CD4+ clones turned up mainly in the CM and EM memory subsets, whereas EMRA was where CD8+ clones were enriched.

Sequencer: Illumina NovaSeq 6000. TCRalpha and TCRbeta cDNA libraries were built by 5'RACE with constant-segment primers, adding sample barcodes and unique molecular identifiers. RNA was extracted from every sample with Trizol reagent. Amplification of the libraries took two PCR steps, and the second step added a second sample barcode plus Illumina TruSeq adapters. Libraries were sequenced on an Illumina NovaSeq with 2 x 150 bp paired-end reads. On the study's bioinformatics: Demultiplexing of reads and collapsing into UMI-guided consensus sequences were performed with migec v1.2.7. Using mixcr v2.1.11, UMI consensuses were aligned to TRA and TRB V and J templates and then assembled into clonotypes. A clonotype was counted as expanded or contracted only when both edgeR and NoisET called the clonotype significant, with the noise models trained on biological replicates. edgeR calls used a false discovery rate-adjusted p below 0.01 and a log2 fold-change threshold of 1. PCA with hierarchical clustering of max-normalized trajectories of the 1000 most abundant clonotypes was used as exploratory dynamics analysis. Separately sequenced CD4+ and CD8+ repertoires were used to assign the CD4 or CD8 phenotype of responding clones. TCRdb ran its own pipeline on the public reads, namely fastp trimming at Q25 and MiXCR clone calling, and kept in-frame beta chains. Under each unique CDR3 protein, matching rows form one entry showing the most common genes and DNA. None of the V and J calls come from the authors' own analysis; TCRdb made them. For this sample the table gives 150,000 to 200,000 distinct CDR3 sequences, of which roughly 13% were detected only once. The leading ten clones occupy 2.5% to 3.5% of the sample.

Comments on this clonotype: The clone's antigen remains unknown. The input lacks base qualities; no much larger clone sits a single base away.

Ficoll-Paque density gradient centrifugation was used to isolate PBMCs. Trimming removed 0 bases from V and 7 bases from J; the gene matches leave 14 bases unexplained. From cysteine to phenylalanine, the CDR3 is 17 amino acids long. Only CDR3 DNA is held: 51 bases, read in frame from base 1. From a lookup of the germline V gene, CDR1 and CDR2 are LGHNA and YNFKEQ. The clonotype was recovered from a man aged 18-30 years who had mild COVID-19 (a few samples of this study predate the infection). The sample titles of this study are shuffled in the database, so cell type and time point are left out; the donor was told from shared clones. The rearrangement combines TRBV4-2 with TRBJ2-5, and 7 junction bases match TRBD2. Sample: PBMCs or a T cell subset sorted from them (not recorded which). CDR3 region: CASSQEGSGLGVGTQYF. The bases read TGTGCCAGCAGCCAAGAAGGATCCGGACTAGGGGTGGGGACCCAGTACTTC.